The next 10 T cell receptor beta chains were all read from a single sample in a study of cytomegalovirus exposure and HLA in healthy donors. The study ran its PCR with 60 Vbeta and 13 Jbeta primers. Libraries were prepared by immunoSEQ multiplex PCR; TCRdb keeps only in-frame clonotypes and omits some of them. The table lists over 130,000 clones, roughly 77% of them singletons. Sequencing was done on a sample of PBMCs. Receptor source: a human donor in good health.

V and J are TRBV19 and TRBJ1-2, with D unclear. The V gene lost 5 bases and the J gene lost 5 bases, with 12 bases spanning the gap. CDR1 is LNHDA and CDR2 is SQIVND in the germline V gene (reference sequence). This CDR3 region has 13 residues. The CDR3 DNA reads as TGTGCCAGTAGTGAGGGCGGGATTTATGGCTACACCTTC. It codes for CASSEGGIYGYTF.

The CDR3 region has the DNA TGTGCCAGCAGCCACTCAGGGGGCGCATCGCGGCCCCTCAATGAGCAGTTCTTC. This codes for CASSHSGGASRPLNEQFF. This chain connects TRBV9 to TRBJ2-1, with TRBD1 identical over 8 bases. Germline V gene data show CDR1 as SGDLS and CDR2 as YYNGEE. Germline trimming cut 4 bases from V and 6 bases from J; bases unmatched to any gene: 18. The CDR3 has 18 residues.

CDR3 in amino acids: CASRQRAGGNNEQFF. The CDR3 bases are TGTGCCAGCAGACAAAGGGCGGGGGGGAACAATGAGCAGTTCTTC. The V and J genes are TRBV2 and TRBJ2-1; 9 bases fit TRBD2. The length of the CDR3 is 15 residues. Germline V gene lookup returns CDR1 SNHLY and CDR2 FYNNEI. V trimming: 6 bases; J trimming: 5 bases; junction bases outside the gene matches: 8.

The chain uses TRBV6-6 and TRBJ2-4; 7 bases agree with TRBD1. The germline V gene has CDR1 MNHNY and CDR2 SVGAGI (reference sequence). The CDR3 totals 12 residues. Trimming cost V 6 bases and J 7 bases; bases outside gene matches: 3. In nucleotides, the CDR3 is TGTGCCAGCAGGTCCAGGGGGAACATTCAGTACTTC. Amino acids: CASRSRGNIQYF.

The rearrangement links TRBV7-6 to TRBJ2-5; no firm D call. CDR1 and CDR2 (germline): SGHVS, FNYEAQ. The CDR3 totals 14 residues. V was pared by 5 bases and J by 1 base, with 11 bases between. CDR3 loop: CASSPTTTQETQYF. In DNA, the CDR3 is TGTGCCAGCAGCCCAACTACGACCCAAGAGACCCAGTACTTC.

This chain joins TRBV6-5 and TRBJ2-7, with D possibly TRBD2 on 6 matching bases. The CDR3 extends over 15 amino acids. Trimming left V 5 bases short and J 3 bases short, with 17 bases between. In germline, CDR1 is MNHEY, CDR2 SVGAGI. The CDR3: CASSKGRDADYEQYF. The CDR3 DNA sequence: TGTGCCAGCAGTAAAGGGCGGGACGCCGACTACGAGCAGTACTTC.

V usage is TRBV6-5 and J usage is TRBJ1-1; perhaps TRBD1 as D (6 bases). CDR1 and CDR2 (germline): MNHEY, SVGAGI. The germline V and J ends were trimmed by 7 bases and 8 bases, with 11 bases remaining between them. The CDR3 extends over 11 amino acids. DNA for the CDR3: TGTGCCAGCAAGGGGGGGCCCGAAGCTTTCTTT. Translating gives CASKGGPEAFF.

The chain combines TRBV7-9 with TRBJ2-7, with 11 bases lining up with TRBD2. V lost 4 bases and J lost 2; bases outside the gene matches: 7. This CDR3 has 16 residues. Germline lookup yields CDR1 SEHNR and CDR2 FQNEAQ (reference sequence). The DNA for the CDR3 is TGTGCCAGCAGCTACCCAAAGACTAGCGGGACCTACGAGCAGTACTTC. Translated, it gives CASSYPKTSGTYEQYF.

The chain recombines TRBV6-1 with TRBJ1-3; TRBD1 agrees at 9 bases. Trimming removed 4 bases from V and 4 bases from J; junction bases left unmatched: 17. This CDR3 comprises 19 residues. CDR1 is MNHNS, CDR2 SASEGT, per germline. The DNA of the CDR3 is TGTGCCAGCAGTGTTTTAGGGACAGGGATCTCGCTTACAGGAAACACCATATATTTT. Translated, it gives CASSVLGTGISLTGNTIYF.

The chain links TRBV30 to TRBJ1-1, with D possibly TRBD1 on 6 matching bases. The CDR3 consists of 11 residues. The V gene's germline CDR1 is GTSNPN and CDR2 SVGIG (reference sequence). V lost 0 bases to trimming and J lost 9 bases, with 8 bases between them. The CDR3 region is CAWSVQGKAFF. CDR3 nucleotides: TGTGCCTGGAGTGTACAGGGCAAAGCTTTCTTT.